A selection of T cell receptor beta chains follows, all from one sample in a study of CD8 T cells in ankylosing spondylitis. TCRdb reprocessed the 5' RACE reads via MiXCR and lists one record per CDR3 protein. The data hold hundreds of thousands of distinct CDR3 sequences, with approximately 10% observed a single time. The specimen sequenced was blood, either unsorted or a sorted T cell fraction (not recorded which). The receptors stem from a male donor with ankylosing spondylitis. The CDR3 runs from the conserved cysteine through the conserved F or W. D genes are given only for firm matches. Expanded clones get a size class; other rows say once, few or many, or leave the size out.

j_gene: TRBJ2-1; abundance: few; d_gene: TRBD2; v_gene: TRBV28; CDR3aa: CARTPGGISDNEQFF; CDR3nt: TGTGCCAGAACCCCGGGGGGGATAAGTGACAATGAGCAGTTCTTC
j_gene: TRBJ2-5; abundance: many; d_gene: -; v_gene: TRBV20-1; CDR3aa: CSAARGQRETQYF; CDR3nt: TGCAGTGCTGCGCGCGGACAGCGTGAGACCCAGTACTTC
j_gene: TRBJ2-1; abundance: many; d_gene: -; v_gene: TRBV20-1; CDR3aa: CSAPKGGFFDNEQFF; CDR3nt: TGCAGTGCTCCTAAGGGGGGGTTTTTCGACAATGAGCAGTTCTTC
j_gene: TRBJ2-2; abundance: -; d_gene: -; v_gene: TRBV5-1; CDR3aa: CASSYRQGGVSGELFF; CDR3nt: TGCGCCAGCAGTTATCGACAGGGAGGGGTGTCCGGGGAGCTGTTTTTT
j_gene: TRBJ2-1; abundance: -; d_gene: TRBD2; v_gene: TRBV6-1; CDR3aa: CASSPGTSGRADVEQFF; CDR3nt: TGTGCCAGCAGTCCCGGGACTAGCGGGAGGGCCGATGTTGAGCAGTTCTTC
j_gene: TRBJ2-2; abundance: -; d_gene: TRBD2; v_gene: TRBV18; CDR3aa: CASSPSAGGTGELFF; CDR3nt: TGTGCCAGCTCACCATCAGCGGGAGGGACCGGGGAGCTGTTTTTT
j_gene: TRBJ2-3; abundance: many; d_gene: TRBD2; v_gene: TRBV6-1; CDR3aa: CASSRTSGGALGDTQYF; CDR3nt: TGTGCCAGCAGCCGCACTAGCGGGGGGGCTCTCGGAGATACGCAGTATTTT
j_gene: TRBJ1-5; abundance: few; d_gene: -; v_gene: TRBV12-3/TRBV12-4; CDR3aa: CASRPTGFNQPQHF; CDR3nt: TGTGCCAGCAGGCCCACAGGTTTCAATCAGCCCCAGCATTTT
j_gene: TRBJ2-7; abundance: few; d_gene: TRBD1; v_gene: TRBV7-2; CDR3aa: CASRQLSGTAEQYF; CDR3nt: TGTGCCAGCAGGCAACTCTCCGGGACAGCCGAGCAGTACTTC
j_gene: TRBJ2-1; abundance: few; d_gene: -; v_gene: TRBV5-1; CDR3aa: CASSYQGTLTYNEQFF; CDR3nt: TGCGCCAGCAGCTACCAGGGGACGCTTACCTACAATGAGCAGTTCTTC
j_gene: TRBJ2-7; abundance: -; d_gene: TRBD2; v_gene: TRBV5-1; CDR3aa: CASSLGLAGEWYEQYF; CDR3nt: TGCGCCAGCAGCTTAGGACTAGCGGGAGAGTGGTACGAGCAGTACTTC
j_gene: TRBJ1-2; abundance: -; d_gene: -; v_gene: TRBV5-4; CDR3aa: CASSLDPGVGAGYTF; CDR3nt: TGTGCCAGCAGCTTGGACCCTGGCGTGGGGGCTGGCTACACCTTC
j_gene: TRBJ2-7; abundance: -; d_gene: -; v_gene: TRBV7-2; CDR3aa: CASSEIPGEAWYF; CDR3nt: TGTGCCAGCAGCGAAATACCGGGGGAGGCTTGGTACTTC
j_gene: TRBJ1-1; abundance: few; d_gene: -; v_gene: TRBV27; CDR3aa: CASSSDQVFAFF; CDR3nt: TGTGCCAGCAGTTCTGACCAGGTCTTCGCTTTCTTT
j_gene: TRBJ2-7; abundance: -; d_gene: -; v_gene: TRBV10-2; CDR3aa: CASSSGMLSSYEQYF; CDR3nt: TGCGCCAGCAGTTCCGGGATGTTAAGCTCCTACGAGCAGTACTTC
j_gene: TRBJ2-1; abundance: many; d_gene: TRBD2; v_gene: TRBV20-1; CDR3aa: CSATGWRGDEQFF; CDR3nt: TGCAGTGCTACAGGTTGGCGGGGGGATGAGCAGTTCTTC
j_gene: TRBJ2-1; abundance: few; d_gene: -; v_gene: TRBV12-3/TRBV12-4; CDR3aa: CASSLNSDEQFF; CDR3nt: TGTGCCAGCAGCCTAAATTCGGATGAGCAGTTCTTC
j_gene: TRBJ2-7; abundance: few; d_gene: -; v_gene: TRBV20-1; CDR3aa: CSAISDSTYEQYF; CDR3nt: TGCAGTGCTATATCGGACAGCACCTACGAGCAGTACTTC
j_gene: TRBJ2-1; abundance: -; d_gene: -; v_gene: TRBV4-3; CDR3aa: CASSQESGMARFF; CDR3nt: TGCGCCAGCAGCCAAGAGTCGGGGATGGCGAGGTTCTTC
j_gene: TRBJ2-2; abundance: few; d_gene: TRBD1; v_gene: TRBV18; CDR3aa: CASSPGQGHTGELFF; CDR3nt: TGTGCCAGCTCACCTGGACAGGGTCACACCGGGGAGCTGTTTTTT
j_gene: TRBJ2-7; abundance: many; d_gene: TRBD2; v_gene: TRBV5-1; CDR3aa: CASSLVAGGGEQYF; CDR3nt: TGCGCCAGCAGCTTGGTAGCGGGAGGAGGCGAGCAGTACTTC
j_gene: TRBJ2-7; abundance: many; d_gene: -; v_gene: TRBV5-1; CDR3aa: CASSLQGGSYEQYF; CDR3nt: TGCGCCAGCAGCCTTCAGGGGGGTTCCTACGAGCAGTACTTC
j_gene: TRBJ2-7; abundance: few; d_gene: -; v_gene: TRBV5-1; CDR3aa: CASSSGPRVRYEQYF; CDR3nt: TGCGCCAGCAGCTCTGGGCCGAGAGTACGCTACGAGCAGTACTTC
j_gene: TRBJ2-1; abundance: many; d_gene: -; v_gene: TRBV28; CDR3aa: CASSSPGSYNEQFF; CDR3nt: TGTGCCAGCAGTTCCCCTGGGTCCTACAATGAGCAGTTCTTC
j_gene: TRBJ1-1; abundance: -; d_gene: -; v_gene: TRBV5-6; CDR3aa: CASSRLVVTEAFF; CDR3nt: TGTGCCAGCAGCCGTTTAGTCGTCACTGAAGCTTTCTTT
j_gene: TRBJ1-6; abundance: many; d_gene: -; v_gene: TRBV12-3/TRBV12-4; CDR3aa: CASSSGQPSISPLHF; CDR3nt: TGTGCCAGCAGTTCCGGACAGCCTTCCATTTCACCCCTCCACTTT
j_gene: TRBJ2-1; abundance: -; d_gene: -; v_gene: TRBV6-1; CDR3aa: CASRGDWNSYNEQFF; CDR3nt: TGTGCCAGCAGAGGGGACTGGAATTCCTACAATGAGCAGTTCTTC
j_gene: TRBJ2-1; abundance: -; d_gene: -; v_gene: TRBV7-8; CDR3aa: CASSLFIRRQGDEQFF; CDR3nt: TGTGCCAGCAGCTTATTTATCAGGCGCCAGGGAGATGAGCAGTTCTTC
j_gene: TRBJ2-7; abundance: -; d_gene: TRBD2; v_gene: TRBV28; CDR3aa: CASTPSGAGGPNEQYF; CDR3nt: TGTGCCAGCACTCCTTCCGGGGCGGGAGGGCCAAACGAGCAGTACTTC
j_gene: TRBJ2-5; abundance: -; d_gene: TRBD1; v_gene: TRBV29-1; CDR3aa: CSGTGVETQYF; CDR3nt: TGCAGCGGAACAGGGGTAGAGACCCAGTACTTC
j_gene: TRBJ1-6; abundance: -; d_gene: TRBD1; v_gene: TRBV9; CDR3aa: CASSEGTGLDSPLHF; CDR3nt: TGTGCCAGCAGCGAAGGGACAGGCCTAGATTCACCCCTCCACTTT
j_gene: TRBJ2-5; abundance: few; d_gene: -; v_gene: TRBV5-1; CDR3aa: CASSFDTGKETQYF; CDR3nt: TGCGCCAGCAGCTTCGATACGGGTAAAGAGACCCAGTACTTC
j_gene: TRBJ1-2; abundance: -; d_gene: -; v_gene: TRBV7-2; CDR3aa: CASSLRTVGLGYTF; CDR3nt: TGTGCCAGCAGCTTACGGACCGTCGGTCTTGGCTACACCTTC
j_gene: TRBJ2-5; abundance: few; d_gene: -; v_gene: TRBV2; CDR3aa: CASGLGLWETQYF; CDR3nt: TGTGCCAGTGGTCTAGGCCTGTGGGAGACCCAGTACTTC
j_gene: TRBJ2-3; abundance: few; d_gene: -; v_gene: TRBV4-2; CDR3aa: CASSHYRIAPTDTQYF; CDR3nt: TGTGCCAGCAGCCATTATCGAATAGCGCCGACAGATACGCAGTATTTT
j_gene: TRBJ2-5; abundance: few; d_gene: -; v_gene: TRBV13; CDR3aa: CASSLVPGEETQYF; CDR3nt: TGTGCCAGCAGCTTAGTCCCAGGGGAAGAGACCCAGTACTTC
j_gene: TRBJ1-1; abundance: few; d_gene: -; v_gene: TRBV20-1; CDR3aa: CSAPEMNTEAFF; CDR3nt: TGCAGTGCTCCCGAGATGAACACTGAAGCTTTCTTT
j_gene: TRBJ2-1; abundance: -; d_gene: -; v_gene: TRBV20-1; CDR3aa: CSPRYNEQFF; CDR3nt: TGCAGTCCCAGGTACAATGAGCAGTTCTTC
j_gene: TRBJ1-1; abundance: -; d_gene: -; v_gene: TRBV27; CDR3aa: CASRLRTINTEAFF; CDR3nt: TGTGCCAGCAGGTTGCGCACCATTAACACTGAAGCTTTCTTT
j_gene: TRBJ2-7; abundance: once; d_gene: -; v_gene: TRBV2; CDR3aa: CASSEVQEVGQYF; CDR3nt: TGTGCCAGCAGTGAGGTCCAGGAAGTTGGGCAGTACTTC
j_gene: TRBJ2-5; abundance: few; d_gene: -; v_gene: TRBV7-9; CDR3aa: CASSTTNQETQYF; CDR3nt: TGTGCCAGCAGTACGACTAACCAAGAGACCCAGTACTTC
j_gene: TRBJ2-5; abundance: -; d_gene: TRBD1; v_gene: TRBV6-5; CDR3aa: CASSYSVRDSQETQYF; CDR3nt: TGTGCCAGCAGTTACTCGGTCCGGGACAGCCAAGAGACCCAGTACTTC
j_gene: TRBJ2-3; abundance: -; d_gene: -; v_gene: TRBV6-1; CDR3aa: CASSAVRGGATDTQYF; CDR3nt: TGTGCCAGCAGTGCCGTGAGAGGGGGGGCCACAGATACGCAGTATTTT
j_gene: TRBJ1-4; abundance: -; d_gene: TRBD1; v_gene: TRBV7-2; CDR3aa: CASSRGDSRNEKLFF; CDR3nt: TGTGCCAGCAGCCGAGGGGACAGCAGAAATGAAAAACTGTTTTTT
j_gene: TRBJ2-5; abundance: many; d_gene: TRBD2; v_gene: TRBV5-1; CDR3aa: CASSLALAGQETQYF; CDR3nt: TGCGCCAGCAGCTTGGCCCTAGCGGGCCAAGAGACCCAGTACTTC
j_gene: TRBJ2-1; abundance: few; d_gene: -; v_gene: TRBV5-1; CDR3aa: CASSSQQANEQFF; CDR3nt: TGCGCCAGCAGCTCACAACAGGCAAATGAGCAGTTCTTC
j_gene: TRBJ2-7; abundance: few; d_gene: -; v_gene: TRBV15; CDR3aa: CATSRDRGGEQYF; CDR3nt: TGTGCCACCAGCAGAGACAGGGGAGGCGAGCAGTACTTC
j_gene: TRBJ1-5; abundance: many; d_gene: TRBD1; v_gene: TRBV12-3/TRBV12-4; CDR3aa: CASSLTGGGQPQHF; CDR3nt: TGCGCCAGCAGCTTGACAGGGGGCGGGCAGCCCCAGCATTTT
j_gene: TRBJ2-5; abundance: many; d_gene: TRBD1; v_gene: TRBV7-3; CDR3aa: CASSAGQGETQYF; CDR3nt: TGTGCCAGCAGCGCGGGACAGGGGGAGACCCAGTACTTC
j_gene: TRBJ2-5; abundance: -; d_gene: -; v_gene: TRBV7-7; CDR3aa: CASSLGLSGETQYF; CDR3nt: TGTGCTAGCAGCTTAGGGCTCTCTGGAGAGACCCAGTACTTC
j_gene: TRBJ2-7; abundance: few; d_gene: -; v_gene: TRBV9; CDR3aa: CASSVGPSMEGEQYF; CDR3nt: TGTGCCAGCAGCGTAGGTCCATCGATGGAGGGGGAGCAGTACTTC
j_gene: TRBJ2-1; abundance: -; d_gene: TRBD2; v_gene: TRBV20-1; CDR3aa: CSARLAGNNEQFF; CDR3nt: TGCAGTGCTAGATTAGCGGGAAACAATGAGCAGTTCTTC